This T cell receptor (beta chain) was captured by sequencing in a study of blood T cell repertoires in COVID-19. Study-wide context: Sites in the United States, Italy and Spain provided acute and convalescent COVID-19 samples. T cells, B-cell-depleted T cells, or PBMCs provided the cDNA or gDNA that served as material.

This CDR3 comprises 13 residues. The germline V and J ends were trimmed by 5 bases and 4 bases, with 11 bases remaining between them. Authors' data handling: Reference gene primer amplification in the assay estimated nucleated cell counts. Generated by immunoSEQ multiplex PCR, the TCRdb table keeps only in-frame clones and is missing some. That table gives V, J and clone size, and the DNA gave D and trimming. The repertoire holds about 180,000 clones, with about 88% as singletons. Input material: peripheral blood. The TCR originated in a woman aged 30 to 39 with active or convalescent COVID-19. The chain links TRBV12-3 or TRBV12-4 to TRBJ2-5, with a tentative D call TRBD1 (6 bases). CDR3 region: CASSKTGRETQYF. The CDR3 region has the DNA TGTGCCAGCAGTAAGACAGGTCGAGAGACCCAGTACTTC.